The sequence of this T cell receptor beta chain was determined in a study of blood T cell repertoires in COVID-19. The data were produced by immunoSEQ multiplex PCR, yet TCRdb's version contains in-frame clones alone and is incomplete. Among approximately 200,000 clones, around 85% were seen once, and the ten largest hold about 5%. The CDR3 sequence is 16 residues long. Trimming took 4 bases from V and 2 from J, leaving 17 bases between them. From germline, CDR1 is MGHRA and CDR2 YSYEKL. This TCR came from a human donor in a cohort sampled during active COVID-19. The chain carries TRBV4-1 and TRBJ1-2; the D gene is possibly TRBD1 (6 bases). The material sequenced was peripheral blood. CDR3 loop: CASSPPSGVGNYGYTF. CDR3 bases: TGCGCCAGCAGCCCTCCCTCAGGGGTAGGCAACTATGGCTACACCTTC.